These T cell receptor beta chains were read from a single sample in a study of cytomegalovirus exposure and HLA in healthy donors. Using immunoSEQ multiplex PCR, the repertoire was profiled, and TCRdb retains in-frame clones only, with some absent. The top ten clones hold 9% to 10% of a sample with approximately 170,000 clones, about 80% of them seen once. Sequencing was done on a sample of PBMCs. These receptors were obtained from a man between 18 and 35 years old in good health and CMV-seropositive. CDR3s include the opening cysteine and the closing phenylalanine or tryptophan. Expanded clones are given a class, and other clones once, few, many or no size at all.

CASSSGGGIYGYTF,TRBV5-6,NA,14
CASSQVVSSGGARTDTQYF,TRBV4-1,NA,19
CASSYGQTNTGELFF,TRBV6-5,NA,15
CASSLSGGTDTQYF,TRBV7-9,NA,14
CASSLFPRGQETQYF,TRBV5-5,NA,15
CASSPETSSNNEQFF,TRBV5-1,few,15
CASSVRGYSNQPQHF,TRBV4-1,NA,15
CASSLSGTGGTYEQYF,TRBV28,NA,16
CASSLGQTDYGYTF,TRBV19,NA,14
CASSDVTSLGDEQYF,TRBV25-1,NA,15
CASSQDEQTYGYTF,TRBV4-1,NA,14
CASSVGQAIYGYTF,TRBV9,NA,14
CASSTRTGGGRSDEQYF,TRBV11-2,NA,17
CASSLSSAGERTEAFF,TRBV5-6,NA,16
CASSYDRGLNTEAFF,TRBV2,few,15
CASILRVGFYEQYF,TRBV27,NA,14
CASSLLSREENNEQFF,TRBV5-6,NA,16
CASSSTGTQETQYF,TRBV7-2,NA,14
CASSAGTGSAYGYTF,TRBV28,once,15
CASSFRSYGYTF,TRBV7-8,NA,12
CASSLALANYEQYF,TRBV7-2,few,14
CASSLTGGTAEAFF,TRBV19,NA,14
CASSGGVGEKLFF,TRBV28,once,13
CASTYPGLGSFEQYF,TRBV6-6,NA,15
CASSLVLAGETDTQYF,TRBV5-1,NA,16
CASSPTGATNEKLFF,TRBV7-9,NA,15
CASSLSSGSSYEQYF,TRBV13,few,15
CASRVLGEQYF,TRBV2,once,11
CASSSGRETQYF,TRBV7-2,NA,12
CASRASGRGYNEQFF,TRBV7-2,NA,15
CASSREQGVGYTF,TRBV5-5,NA,13
CASSPGQGNYEQYF,TRBV5-1,NA,14
CAYQTGSSYEQYF,TRBV30,NA,13
CASSGLGQGGLASYEQYF,TRBV7-2,NA,18
CASSRVGQLEAFF,TRBV4-2,NA,13
CASSYSVYNGYTF,TRBV6-6,NA,13
CASGPGQGNTEAFF,TRBV4-1,NA,14
CASSPGLQDQPQHF,TRBV2,NA,14
CASGLVLPPRDTDYEQYF,TRBV12-5,NA,18
CASSLAGGPGEQYF,TRBV27,NA,14
CASSSTSGYYNEQFF,TRBV5-1,NA,15
CASSSTSGSYETQYF,TRBV7-9,NA,15
CASSWGQENTGELFF,TRBV27,NA,15
CASSPVPRRNEQFF,TRBV6-5,NA,14
CASSQIQGSTEAFF,TRBV4-1,NA,14
CASKYTQGKPENIQYF,TRBV7-2,NA,16